This passage covers 21 T cell receptor beta chains from one sample sequenced in a study of cytomegalovirus exposure and HLA in healthy donors (dated by TCRdb to the late 2010s). The library was prepared using the immunoSEQ multiplex PCR assay. The immuneACCESS repertoire file appears here via TCRdb, limited to in-frame rearrangements. These files lack a portion of the clones; in checked studies, under half of the deficit traces to unresolved V genes, and the cause of the others is not known. The sample table lists approximately 120,000 clones, around 94% of them with a count of one. The ten biggest clones cover more than 0.9% of the sample. Input material: PBMCs. Receptor source: a woman between 18 and 29 years old in good health and CMV-seronegative.

The chain recombines TRBV5-1 with TRBJ2-5; 7 bases agree with TRBD1. The J segment lost 0 bases and the V segment lost 7 bases, leaving 3 bases of the junction unmatched. The CDR3 is 13 residues long. Germline V lookup: CDR1 SGHRS, CDR2 YFSETQ. The CDR3 sequence: CASRGQDQETQYF. The CDR3 DNA reads TGCGCCAGCCGTGGACAGGACCAAGAGACCCAGTACTTC.

This chain uses TRBV5-1 with TRBJ2-3; 7 bases match TRBD1. From germline, CDR1 is SGHRS and CDR2 YFSETQ. J gave up 5 bases and V 6 bases, and 9 bases lay outside the gene matches. CDR3 size: 14 residues. In nucleotides, the CDR3 is TGCGCCAGCAAAAGACAGGGACAGCTAGATACGCAGTATTTT. Its protein product is CASKRQGQLDTQYF.

The chain employs TRBV19 and TRBJ2-1; no firm D call. The germline V gene encodes CDR1 LNHDA and CDR2 SQIVND (reference sequence). The V and J ends lost 4 bases and 7 bases respectively, with 11 bases between them. The CDR3 spans 13 residues. Here the CDR3 reads CASSTGLKNEQFF. The CDR3 region has the DNA TGTGCCAGTAGTACGGGTCTTAAAAATGAGCAGTTCTTC. Full variable domain (missing parts from reference TRBV19 and TRBJ2-1): DGGITQSPKYLFRKEGQNVTLSCEQNLNHDAMYWYRQDPGQGLRLIYYSQIVNDFQKGDIAEGYSVSREKKESFPLTVTSAQKNPTAFYLCASSTGLKNEQFFGPGTRLTVL.

V is TRBV14 and J is TRBJ2-7, with a possible D match to TRBD2 (6 bases). The CDR3 is 15 residues long. Germline V gives CDR1 SGHDN, CDR2 FVKESK. V shed 4 bases and J shed 3 bases, with 16 bases lying between them. The CDR3 DNA follows: TGTGCCAGCAGCCTCAACCCGGAGGGAATCTACGAGCAGTACTTC. It specifies CASSLNPEGIYEQYF.

The sample holds one count of this clone. The chain combines TRBV7-9 with TRBJ1-1; possibly TRBD1 for D (5 bases). Trimming cost V 7 bases and J 0 bases, with 18 bases left between them. The CDR3 contains 16 residues. In germline, CDR1 is SEHNR, CDR2 FQNEAQ (reference sequence). In DNA form, the CDR3 reads TGTGCCAGCAAGGCAGGGTCCCTTTCCATGAACACTGAAGCTTTCTTT. Residues: CASKAGSLSMNTEAFF.

The rearrangement joins TRBV5-6 to TRBJ2-1; 7 positions match TRBD1. Germline lookup yields CDR1 SGHDT and CDR2 YYEEEE. The CDR3 is 12 amino acids. After removal of 4 bases from V and 12 bases from J, the junction contained 7 bases not matched to a gene. CDR3 nucleotide sequence: TGTGCCAGCAGCGCTCAAACAGGGGTGCAGTTCTTC. It encodes CASSAQTGVQFF. Full variable domain (outside the CDR3, taken from reference TRBV5-6 and TRBJ2-1): DAGVTQSPTHLIKTRGQQVTLRCSPKSGHDTVSWYQQALGQGPQFIFQYYEEEERQRGNFPDRFSGHQFPNYSSELNVNALLLGDSALYLCASSAQTGVQFFGPGTRLTVL.

The chain combines TRBV2 with TRBJ2-7; the D gene is possibly TRBD1 (6 bases). The CDR3 has 15 amino acids. Germline V lookup: CDR1 SNHLY, CDR2 FYNNEI. V was shortened by 2 bases and J by 3 bases, with 14 bases between the two germline ends. The CDR3 DNA reads TGTGCCAGCAGTGAATGGGGGCAGGGGAGCTACGAGCAGTACTTC. Translation: CASSEWGQGSYEQYF.

The J gene is TRBJ2-1, the V gene TRBV5-1, with D tentatively TRBD2 (5 bases). This CDR3 contains 16 residues. In germline, CDR1 is SGHRS, CDR2 YFSETQ. V dropped 0 bases and J dropped 0 bases, with 10 bases sitting between them. The CDR3 protein is CASSLGERSSYNEQFF. CDR3 nucleotides: TGCGCCAGCAGCTTGGGAGAGCGGAGCTCCTACAATGAGCAGTTCTTC.

The V call is TRBV10-1, the J call TRBJ1-2; perhaps TRBD1 as D (6 bases). The CDR3 sequence is 15 residues long. V lost 8 bases, J lost 8 bases, and 24 bases lay in between. Germline V gene data show CDR1 as WNHNN and CDR2 as SYGVQD (reference sequence). The CDR3 DNA is TGCGCCAGCGTTGTGCAGGGGAGAACGGCTGGAGGCTACACCTTC. Translated: CASVVQGRTAGGYTF.

Written as DNA, the CDR3 is TGTGCCAGCAGTGAGGAGGGGAGAGGGGGCTACACCTTC. Amino acids: CASSEEGRGGYTF. This chain joins TRBV6-1 and TRBJ1-2; weak D call: TRBD1 (5 bases). V was clipped by 3 bases and J by 8 bases, with 13 bases between them. This CDR3 comprises 13 residues. Germline values: CDR1 MNHNS, CDR2 SASEGT.

This chain links TRBV6-1 with TRBJ2-5; 8 nucleotides agree with TRBD2. The ends lost 1 base at V and 4 bases at J; junction bases unmatched: 5. The CDR3 is 15 residues long. In germline, CDR1 is MNHNS, CDR2 SASEGT. The chain's CDR3 is CASSEVPSGRETQYF. The CDR3 DNA reads as TGTGCCAGCAGTGAAGTACCGAGCGGGAGAGAGACCCAGTACTTC.

The chain employs TRBV28 and TRBJ2-2; 7 bases agree with TRBD2. CDR3 length: 16 residues. V shed 7 bases and J 1 base; nucleotides not matched to a gene: 9. Germline V gives CDR1 MDHEN, CDR2 SYDVKM. The CDR3 DNA reads as TGTGCCAGCACCGGCGGAGCGGGGAGGAACACCGGGGAGCTGTTTTTT. Encoded protein: CASTGGAGRNTGELFF.

The chain recombines TRBV7-8 with TRBJ2-7; 9 nucleotides agree with TRBD2. This CDR3 has 14 amino acids. Trimming removed 5 bases from V and 0 bases from J; junction bases left unmatched: 2. CDR1 and CDR2 from the germline V gene are SGHVS and FQNEAQ. The CDR3 nucleotides are TGTGCCAGCAGCAATAGCGGGAGCTCCTACGAGCAGTACTTC. It is translated as CASSNSGSSYEQYF.

The CDR3 DNA reads as TGTGCCAGCAGCTTTCCACGGGGGGGAACGAACACCGGGGAGCTGTTTTTT. Residues: CASSFPRGGTNTGELFF. The chain employs TRBV11-2 and TRBJ2-2; 8 bases align to TRBD2. The germline CDR1 and CDR2 sequences are SGHAT and FQNNGV. V dropped 3 bases and J dropped 0; count of bases not matched to a gene: 6. The length of the CDR3 is 17 residues.

The rearrangement joins TRBV25-1 to TRBJ2-1; no reliable D call. This CDR3 region has 13 residues. Trimming stripped 10 bases from V and 4 bases from J, with 14 bases between. CDR1 and CDR2 from the germline V gene are MGHDK and SYGVNS. CDR3 protein: CATGPTRYNEQFF. In DNA form, the CDR3 reads TGTGCCACGGGTCCGACGAGATACAATGAGCAGTTCTTC.

The chain couples TRBV28 to TRBJ1-2; tentative D call: TRBD1 (6 bases). In germline, CDR1 is MDHEN, CDR2 SYDVKM. The CDR3 is 15 amino acids. V was clipped by 4 bases and J by 4 bases, with 16 bases between them. This CDR3 reads CASSSEQGDVYGYTF. CDR3 nucleotide sequence: TGTGCCAGCAGTTCGGAACAGGGTGACGTCTATGGCTACACCTTC.

The chain carries TRBV2 and TRBJ2-7, with D maybe TRBD1 (5 bases). Germline CDR1 and CDR2: SNHLY and FYNNEI. This CDR3 region has 13 residues. Trimming removed 4 bases from V and 3 bases from J, with 10 bases in between. In DNA, the CDR3 is TGTGCCAGCAGTGTTTCAGGGATCTACGAGCAGTACTTC. Translation: CASSVSGIYEQYF.

The chain links TRBV7-3 to TRBJ1-5; TRBD1 is a possible D gene (6 bases). Germline V gene data show CDR1 as SGHTA and CDR2 as FQGTGA. This CDR3 has 13 amino acids. V lost 6 bases, J lost 9 bases, and 15 bases lay in between. This CDR3 reads CASRGVGHWPQHF. In nucleotides, the CDR3 is TGTGCCAGCAGGGGAGTGGGACATTGGCCCCAGCATTTT.

V usage is TRBV2 and J usage is TRBJ2-2; the match to TRBD1 covers 10 bases. Germline loops: CDR1 SNHLY, CDR2 FYNNEI. Unmatched junction bases numbered 3, after V lost 4 bases and J lost 7 bases. The CDR3 extends over 14 amino acids. The CDR3 is CASSVGTGVGELFF. CDR3 DNA sequence: TGTGCCAGCAGTGTCGGGACAGGGGTCGGGGAGCTGTTTTTT.

The chain carries TRBV18 and TRBJ2-2; D gene ambiguous. Germline loops: CDR1 KGHSH, CDR2 LQKENI. This CDR3 region has 14 residues. Trimming removed 2 bases from V and 3 bases from J, with 7 bases in between. CDR3 bases: TGTGCCAGCTCACCAGACGGGTACACCGGGGAGCTGTTTTTT. It yields the protein CASSPDGYTGELFF.

The chain combines TRBV5-5 with TRBJ2-7, with TRBD1 matching 8 bases. V shed 4 bases, J shed 2 bases, and the junction held 5 bases outside the gene matches. This CDR3 is built from 14 residues. Germline lookup yields CDR1 SGHKS and CDR2 YYEKEE (reference sequence). The CDR3 spells CASSPGTGPYEQYF. The DNA for the CDR3 is TGTGCCAGCAGCCCCGGGACAGGCCCCTACGAGCAGTACTTC.